The entry below describes one T cell receptor (beta chain). Per the germline V gene, CDR1 is SQVTM and CDR2 is ANQGSEA. The CDR3 is made up of 14 amino acids. The ends were cut back, 5 bases at V and 4 bases at J, with 17 bases in the middle. Treatment: oral pan-JAK inhibitor, 5-10 mg twice daily. This sample is drawn from a study of CD8+ T cells in alopecia areata. Study-wide context: Treated patients received severity scores based on the percentage of scalp area affected.

Extracted RNA was reverse transcribed into cDNA, the sequencing template. The method was immunoSEQ multiplex PCR; TCRdb's version includes in-frame clones alone and lacks a portion of them. The sample has a few hundred thousand clones, approximately 38% seen once. This TCR was recovered from a human donor with alopecia areata. The sequencing used CD4+ T cells sorted from blood, collected at approximately week 30, from a patient treated with tofacitinib. J is TRBJ1-2 and V is TRBV29-1, with D maybe TRBD1 (6 bases). The CDR3 DNA reads as TGCAGCGTTACTGGACAGACCTCTCGCTATGGCTACACCTTC. It encodes CSVTGQTSRYGYTF.